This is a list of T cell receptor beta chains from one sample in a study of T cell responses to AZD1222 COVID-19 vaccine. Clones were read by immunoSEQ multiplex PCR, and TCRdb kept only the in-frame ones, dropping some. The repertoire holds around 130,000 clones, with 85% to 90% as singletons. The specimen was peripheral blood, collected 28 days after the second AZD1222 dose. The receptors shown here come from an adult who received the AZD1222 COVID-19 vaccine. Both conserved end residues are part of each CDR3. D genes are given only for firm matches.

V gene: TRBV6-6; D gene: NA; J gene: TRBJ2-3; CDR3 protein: CASSKGVSDTQYF; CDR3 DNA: TGTGCCAGCAGCAAAGGGGTTTCAGATACGCAGTATTTT
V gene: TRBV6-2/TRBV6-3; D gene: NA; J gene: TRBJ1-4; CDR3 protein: CASSTAVGKVEKLFF; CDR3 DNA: TGTGCCAGCAGTACCGCAGTGGGGAAGGTTGAAAAACTGTTTTTT
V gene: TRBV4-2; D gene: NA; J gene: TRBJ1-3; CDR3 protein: CASSPSQGLGNTIYF; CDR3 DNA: TGTGCCAGCAGCCCGTCGCAGGGGTTAGGAAACACCATATATTTT
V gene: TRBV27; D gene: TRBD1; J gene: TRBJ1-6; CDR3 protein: CASSPTGIGWNSPLHF; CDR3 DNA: TGTGCCAGCAGTCCGACAGGGATAGGGTGGAATTCACCCCTCCACTTT
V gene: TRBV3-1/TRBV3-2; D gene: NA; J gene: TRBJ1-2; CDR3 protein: CASSPGGQSKLRGYTF; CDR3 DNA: TGTGCCAGCAGCCCTGGGGGGCAGTCAAAGCTGAGGGGCTACACCTTC
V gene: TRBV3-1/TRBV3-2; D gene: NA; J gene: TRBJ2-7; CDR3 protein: CASSRSGESYEQYF; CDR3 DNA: TGTGCCAGCAGTCGGTCAGGGGAATCCTACGAGCAGTACTTC
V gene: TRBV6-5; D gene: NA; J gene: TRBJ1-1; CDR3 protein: CATTGRTEAFF; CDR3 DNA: TGTGCCACCACGGGGAGGACTGAAGCTTTCTTT
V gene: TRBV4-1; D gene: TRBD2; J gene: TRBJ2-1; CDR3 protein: CASSQVLAGYNEQFF; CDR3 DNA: TGCGCCAGCAGCCAAGTACTAGCGGGTTACAATGAGCAGTTCTTC
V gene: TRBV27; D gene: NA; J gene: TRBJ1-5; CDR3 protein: CASSPRAYNQPQHF; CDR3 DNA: TGTGCCAGCAGTCCCCGCGCCTACAATCAGCCCCAGCATTTT
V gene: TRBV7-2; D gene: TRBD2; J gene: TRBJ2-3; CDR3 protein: CASSLRPGLAGGWMYF; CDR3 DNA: TGTGCCAGCAGCTTGAGACCGGGACTAGCGGGGGGGTGGATGTATTTT
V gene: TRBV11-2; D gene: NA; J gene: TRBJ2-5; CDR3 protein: CASSFAGWGETQYF; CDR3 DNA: TGTGCCAGCAGCTTCGCGGGGTGGGGAGAGACCCAGTACTTC
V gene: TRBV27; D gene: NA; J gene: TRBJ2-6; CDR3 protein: CASSLRVTGANVLTF; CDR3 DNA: TGTGCCAGCAGTTTAAGGGTTACGGGGGCCAACGTCCTGACTTTC